Listed below are T cell receptor beta chains from one sample, sequenced in a study of cytomegalovirus exposure and HLA in healthy donors. Assay used: immunoSEQ multiplex PCR; TCRdb lists only in-frame clones, some missing. Among over 150,000 clones, approximately 80% were seen once, and the ten largest hold approximately 2.9%. Input material: PBMCs. The receptors stem from a woman in her 40s in good health and CMV-seropositive. The CDR3 runs from the conserved cysteine through the conserved F or W. A D gene is named only where the DNA matches it firmly. Where a row states a size, it is once, few, many or the class of an expanded clone; other rows omit it.

>once|TRBD2|TRBV7-9|TRBJ2-5
CASSLSRGGQETQYF
TGTGCCAGCAGCTTATCGCGGGGGGGGCAAGAGACCCAGTACTTC
>-|-|TRBV21-1|TRBJ1-5
CASSEEEHGRVHQPQHF
TGTGCCAGCAGCGAGGAGGAGCATGGTCGGGTTCATCAGCCCCAGCATTTT
>-|-|TRBV4-2|TRBJ2-5
CASSQDQGNGETQYF
TGTGCCAGCAGCCAAGACCAGGGAAACGGGGAGACCCAGTACTTC
>-|-|TRBV7-8|TRBJ1-3
CASSLMGLSGNTIYF
TGTGCCAGCAGCTTAATGGGGCTCTCTGGAAACACCATATATTTT
>-|-|TRBV7-6|TRBJ2-2
CASSPNLGSLRTGELFF
TGTGCCAGCAGCCCTAATCTCGGGAGCCTCCGCACCGGGGAGCTGTTTTTT
>once|TRBD1|TRBV30|TRBJ2-7
CAWSSTGKGDTRILEQYF
TGTGCCTGGAGTTCGACAGGGAAGGGGGATACGCGCATACTAGAGCAGTACTTC
>-|TRBD2|TRBV10-1|TRBJ2-1
CASSETSGAYNEQFF
TGCGCCAGCAGTGAGACGAGCGGGGCCTACAATGAGCAGTTCTTC
>-|-|TRBV19|TRBJ2-2
CASSYREAGELFF
TGTGCCAGTAGTTACAGGGAAGCCGGGGAGCTGTTTTTT
>-|-|TRBV30|TRBJ1-1
CAWGEGKDTEAFF
TGTGCCTGGGGGGAGGGGAAGGACACTGAAGCTTTCTTT
>-|TRBD1|TRBV19|TRBJ2-7
CASSGTGFYEQYF
TGTGCCAGCTCCGGGACAGGGTTCTACGAGCAGTACTTC
>few|-|TRBV28|TRBJ1-1
CASSWVGHSPNTEAFF
TGTGCCAGCAGTTGGGTTGGACATTCACCGAACACTGAAGCTTTCTTT
>few|-|TRBV27|TRBJ1-1
CASRTRGNTEAFF
TGTGCCAGCAGGACGAGAGGGAACACTGAAGCTTTCTTT
>-|TRBD2|TRBV7-9|TRBJ2-3
CASSLREGTDTQYF
TGTGCCAGCAGCTTAAGGGAGGGGACAGATACGCAGTATTTT
>-|-|TRBV6-5|TRBJ1-5
CASSFDRNQPQHF
TGTGCCAGCAGTTTTGACAGGAATCAGCCCCAGCATTTT
>-|-|TRBV30|TRBJ2-3
CAWNRDTDTQYF
TGTGCCTGGAACCGAGACACAGATACGCAGTATTTT
>few|-|TRBV19|TRBJ1-6
CASSTDSRSYNSPLHF
TGTGCCAGTAGTACAGACTCCAGATCCTATAATTCACCCCTCCACTTT
>-|-|TRBV27|TRBJ1-5
CASSLGGSRPQHF
TGTGCCAGCAGTTTAGGGGGGAGTCGGCCCCAGCATTTT
>-|-|TRBV7-2|TRBJ2-3
CASSLNFADTQYF
TGTGCCAGCAGCTTAAATTTCGCAGATACGCAGTATTTT
>-|TRBD1|TRBV19|TRBJ1-1
CASSREGQGKAEAFF
TGTGCCAGTAGTAGAGAGGGACAGGGGAAGGCTGAAGCTTTCTTT
>-|TRBD2|TRBV9|TRBJ2-3
CASSVGLDQDTQYF
TGTGCCAGCAGCGTCGGACTAGATCAAGATACGCAGTATTTT
>-|TRBD1|TRBV10-3|TRBJ2-7
CATEDRGFYEQYF
TGTGCCACCGAGGACAGGGGCTTCTACGAGCAGTACTTC
>-|-|TRBV20-1|TRBJ2-3
CSARTGGTQYF
TGCAGTGCTAGAACGGGTGGTACGCAGTATTTT
>-|-|TRBV2|TRBJ2-3
CASNTGGSGGDTQYF
TGTGCCAGCAATACGGGGGGCTCGGGAGGAGATACGCAGTATTTT
>once|TRBD1|TRBV19|TRBJ1-5
CASSRTGDNQPQHF
TGTGCCAGTAGTAGGACAGGGGACAATCAGCCCCAGCATTTT
>-|TRBD2|TRBV30|TRBJ2-5
CAWSDGGAGETQYF
TGTGCCTGGAGTGACGGGGGGGCCGGGGAGACCCAGTACTTC
>-|-|TRBV27|TRBJ2-7
CASRGRADYEQYF
TGTGCCAGCAGGGGGCGTGCTGACTACGAGCAGTACTTC
>-|-|TRBV30|TRBJ1-1
CAPRGGNTEAFF
TGTGCCCCGAGGGGGGGGAACACTGAAGCTTTCTTT
>-|-|TRBV30|TRBJ2-1
CAWSKGEVINEQFF
TGTGCCTGGAGTAAAGGGGAGGTGATAAATGAGCAGTTCTTC
>-|-|TRBV27|TRBJ2-4
CASSFRGWDIQYF
TGTGCCAGCAGTTTTAGGGGTTGGGACATTCAGTACTTC
>-|TRBD1|TRBV6-4|TRBJ1-4
CASRTGDGPINEKLFF
TGTGCCAGCAGGACAGGGGATGGTCCCATTAATGAAAAACTGTTTTTT
>-|-|TRBV5-1|TRBJ2-1
CASSPGDSSYNEQFF
TGCGCCAGCAGTCCAGGGGATAGCTCCTACAATGAGCAGTTCTTC
>-|TRBD2|TRBV9|TRBJ2-5
CASSAGGRGGQETQYF
TGTGCCAGCAGCGCGGGGGGTAGGGGAGGGCAAGAGACCCAGTACTTC
>-|TRBD1|TRBV27|TRBJ2-3
CASSLETGTGALVF
TGTGCCAGCAGTTTGGAGACCGGGACAGGGGCCCTAGTCTTT
>few|TRBD1|TRBV14|TRBJ1-2
CASSQVETGSGLWPHF
TGTGCCAGCAGCCAAGTCGAGACAGGGAGCGGACTATGGCCCCACTTC
>-|-|TRBV7-8|TRBJ1-2
CASSYRVKDYGYTF
TGTGCCAGCAGCTACAGGGTTAAGGACTATGGCTACACCTTC
>-|-|TRBV7-9|TRBJ2-7
CASSSQGYEQYF
TGTGCCAGCAGCTCACAGGGCTACGAGCAGTACTTC
>-|-|TRBV4-3|TRBJ2-1
CASSQEENRDLFF
TGCGCCAGCAGCCAAGAAGAGAACAGGGATCTGTTCTTC
>-|TRBD2|TRBV7-6|TRBJ2-3
CASSLVASGSTDTQYF
TGTGCCAGCAGCTTAGTGGCTAGCGGGAGCACAGATACGCAGTATTTT
>once|TRBD1|TRBV19|TRBJ1-2
CASSRDRSNYGYTF
TGTGCCAGTAGTCGGGACAGGTCTAACTATGGCTACACCTTC
>-|TRBD2|TRBV5-1|TRBJ2-2
CASSKEASGSKSGELFF
TGCGCCAGCAGCAAGGAGGCTAGCGGGAGTAAGTCCGGGGAGCTGTTTTTT
>few|TRBD1|TRBV9|TRBJ2-7
CASSGGTVHEQYF
TGTGCCAGCAGCGGAGGGACAGTGCACGAGCAGTACTTC